The TCR beta chain under discussion was sequenced for a study of radiotherapy plus CTLA-4 blockade in lung cancer. Libraries were prepared by immunoSEQ multiplex PCR; TCRdb keeps only in-frame clonotypes and omits some of them. The sample has roughly 120,000 clones, approximately 80% seen once; the top ten hold roughly 5.2%. The clonotype comes from a human donor with non-small cell lung cancer who had a partial response to radiotherapy plus ipilimumab. Specimen: peripheral blood, collected from a patient treated with radiotherapy plus ipilimumab.

In DNA, the CDR3 is TGCGCCAGCAGCTTGGAAACAGGGGGGAACACTGAAGCTTTCTTT. Its translation: CASSLETGGNTEAFF. The chain employs TRBV5-1 and TRBJ1-1; 8 nucleotides line up with TRBD1. V lost 0 bases, J lost 1 base, and 2 bases stayed unmatched. CDR1 and CDR2 from the germline V gene are SGHRS and YFSETQ. This CDR3 has 15 amino acids. The variable domain in full, with the rest retrieved from reference TRBV5-1 and TRBJ1-1, is KAGVTQTPRYLIKTRGQQVTLSCSPISGHRSVSWYQQTPGQGLQFLFEYFSETQRNKGNFPGRFSGRQFSNSRSEMNVSTLELGDSALYLCASSLETGGNTEAFFGQGTRLTVV.